This entry features one TCR beta chain sequence. Its antigen is unidentified. The study ran its PCR with 60 Vbeta and 13 Jbeta primers. Measured with immunoSEQ multiplex PCR; TCRdb has only the in-frame clones, and not every one. Among more than 150,000 clones listed, approximately 78% were seen once. This entry is derived from a study of cytomegalovirus exposure and HLA in healthy donors. General study points: Presence/absence analyses rested on an assumption that sequencing depth was roughly uniform across donors. Later analysis demonstrated an association between a missense DCLRE1C variant and TCR beta V- and J-gene trimming. Certain sequence variants were highly shared and formed a cluster, and this cluster was likely a sequencing artifact. About 150 TCR beta chains were listed as cytomegalovirus-associated.

Trimming took off 7 bases at V and 2 bases at J, with 20 bases between the two ends. The CDR3 has 16 residues. Germline CDR1 is MGHDK and CDR2 is SYGVNS. The V gene is TRBV25-1, the J gene TRBJ1-1, with D maybe TRBD1 (6 bases). This clonotype originated in a woman younger than 35 in good health and CMV-seronegative. The sample taken for sequencing was PBMCs. The CDR3: CASNRGGIMDNTEAFF. DNA of the CDR3: TGTGCCAGCAACCGGGGGGGCATTATGGATAACACTGAAGCTTTCTTT.